These T cell receptor beta chains were read from a single sample in a study of blood T cell repertoires in COVID-19. Clones were sequenced by immunoSEQ multiplex PCR, and TCRdb holds only the in-frame ones, with some missing. Among 150,000 or so clones listed, roughly 82% were seen once. Sequenced input: peripheral blood. These TCRs come from a woman aged 50 to 65 with acute or convalescent COVID-19. Each CDR3 is given with its conserved first and last residue. Fields, in order: V gene, CDR3 length, J gene, D gene, clone size, CDR3 DNA, CDR3 protein. A D gene is named only where the DNA matches it firmly. Expanded clones get a size class; other rows say once, few or many, or leave the size out.

V gene: TRBV2
CDR3 length: 11
J gene: TRBJ1-1
D gene: NA
clone size: NA
CDR3 DNA: TGTGCCAGCTTGGGGGGATTTGAAGCTTTCTTT
CDR3 protein: CASLGGFEAFF

V gene: TRBV4-2
CDR3 length: 14
J gene: TRBJ2-3
D gene: TRBD2
clone size: few
CDR3 DNA: TGTGCCAGCAGGAGCGGGGGCTACACAGATACGCAGTATTTT
CDR3 protein: CASRSGGYTDTQYF

V gene: TRBV7-9
CDR3 length: 13
J gene: TRBJ1-1
D gene: NA
clone size: NA
CDR3 DNA: TGTGCCAGCAGCCCGACAGAAAACACTGAAGCTTTCTTT
CDR3 protein: CASSPTENTEAFF

V gene: TRBV20-1
CDR3 length: 13
J gene: TRBJ2-5
D gene: NA
clone size: NA
CDR3 DNA: TGCAGTGCTAGTTTGCAGGGACAAGAGACCCAGTACTTC
CDR3 protein: CSASLQGQETQYF

V gene: TRBV3-1/TRBV3-2
CDR3 length: 12
J gene: TRBJ1-3
D gene: NA
clone size: many
CDR3 DNA: TGTGCCAGCAGCCAAACAGGAAACACCATATATTTT
CDR3 protein: CASSQTGNTIYF

V gene: TRBV3-1/TRBV3-2
CDR3 length: 14
J gene: TRBJ2-3
D gene: NA
clone size: NA
CDR3 DNA: TGTGCCAGCAGCCCCCGACTCAGCACAGATACGCAGTATTTT
CDR3 protein: CASSPRLSTDTQYF

V gene: TRBV10-3
CDR3 length: 16
J gene: TRBJ1-2
D gene: TRBD1
clone size: NA
CDR3 DNA: TGTGCCATAACGACCGGACAGGGGGCCTTAAACTATGGCTACACCTTC
CDR3 protein: CAITTGQGALNYGYTF

V gene: TRBV5-1
CDR3 length: 17
J gene: TRBJ2-6
D gene: NA
clone size: NA
CDR3 DNA: TGCGCCAGCAGCTTATGGGCTATCAACTCTGGGGCCAACGTCCTGACTTTC
CDR3 protein: CASSLWAINSGANVLTF

V gene: TRBV3-1/TRBV3-2
CDR3 length: 15
J gene: TRBJ2-1
D gene: TRBD2
clone size: NA
CDR3 DNA: TGTGCCAGCAGCCAGGGACTATCAACCCACAATGAGCAGTTCTTC
CDR3 protein: CASSQGLSTHNEQFF

V gene: TRBV6-5
CDR3 length: 13
J gene: TRBJ2-3
D gene: TRBD1
clone size: NA
CDR3 DNA: TGTGCCAGTGGGGACAGGGGATCAGATACGCAGTATTTT
CDR3 protein: CASGDRGSDTQYF

V gene: TRBV14
CDR3 length: 11
J gene: TRBJ1-3
D gene: NA
clone size: few
CDR3 DNA: TGTGCCAGGTCTGGGGCGAACACCATATATTTT
CDR3 protein: CARSGANTIYF

V gene: TRBV27
CDR3 length: 15
J gene: TRBJ1-3
D gene: NA
clone size: NA
CDR3 DNA: TGTGCCAGCAGCTCCACCGGTAACTCTGGAAACACCATATATTTT
CDR3 protein: CASSSTGNSGNTIYF

V gene: TRBV7-8
CDR3 length: 15
J gene: TRBJ1-2
D gene: TRBD1
clone size: NA
CDR3 DNA: TGTGCCAGCAGCTTATGGGGACAGGAGAGCTATGGCTACACCTTC
CDR3 protein: CASSLWGQESYGYTF

V gene: TRBV28
CDR3 length: 13
J gene: TRBJ1-2
D gene: NA
clone size: NA
CDR3 DNA: TGTGCCAGCACCCTCGCGGGGGAGTATGGCTACACCTTC
CDR3 protein: CASTLAGEYGYTF

V gene: TRBV7-2
CDR3 length: 15
J gene: TRBJ2-7
D gene: TRBD1
clone size: NA
CDR3 DNA: TGTGCCAGCAGCGCGACAGGGTACGTCGCCTACGAGCAGTACTTC
CDR3 protein: CASSATGYVAYEQYF

V gene: TRBV19
CDR3 length: 14
J gene: TRBJ1-6
D gene: NA
clone size: few
CDR3 DNA: TGTGCCAGTAGTATCCGGGGGGCCGGTTCACCCCTCCACTTT
CDR3 protein: CASSIRGAGSPLHF

V gene: TRBV18
CDR3 length: 15
J gene: TRBJ1-2
D gene: TRBD1
clone size: NA
CDR3 DNA: TGTGCCAGCTCACCATCGGGACAGCAGGATGGTGGCTACACCTTC
CDR3 protein: CASSPSGQQDGGYTF

V gene: TRBV28
CDR3 length: 14
J gene: TRBJ1-3
D gene: NA
clone size: NA
CDR3 DNA: TGTGCCAGCAGTCCGCCCAGTGTTGGAAACACCATATATTTT
CDR3 protein: CASSPPSVGNTIYF

V gene: TRBV6-4
CDR3 length: 15
J gene: TRBJ2-7
D gene: TRBD2
clone size: NA
CDR3 DNA: TGTGCCAGCAGTGACTCCAGCGGGAGGTTCTACGAGCAGTACTTC
CDR3 protein: CASSDSSGRFYEQYF

V gene: TRBV28
CDR3 length: 17
J gene: TRBJ2-7
D gene: TRBD1
clone size: NA
CDR3 DNA: TGTGCCAGCAGTTTGTCGATAGGGACAGGAAGCTCCTACGAGCAGTACTTC
CDR3 protein: CASSLSIGTGSSYEQYF

V gene: TRBV19
CDR3 length: 15
J gene: TRBJ2-7
D gene: TRBD2
clone size: NA
CDR3 DNA: TGTGCCAGTAGTATTGGGGGTAGCGGGACCTACGAGCAGTACTTC
CDR3 protein: CASSIGGSGTYEQYF

V gene: TRBV4-1
CDR3 length: 17
J gene: TRBJ2-5
D gene: TRBD2
clone size: NA
CDR3 DNA: TGCGCCAGCAGCCCGGGCGCCAGCGGGGGGGCCCGGGAGACCCAGTACTTC
CDR3 protein: CASSPGASGGARETQYF

V gene: TRBV7-9
CDR3 length: 14
J gene: TRBJ2-3
D gene: NA
clone size: NA
CDR3 DNA: TGTGCCAGCAGCTTAGATCAGGGGCCAGATACGCAGTATTTT
CDR3 protein: CASSLDQGPDTQYF

V gene: TRBV25-1
CDR3 length: 13
J gene: TRBJ1-1
D gene: NA
clone size: NA
CDR3 DNA: TGTGCCAGCGGGACTTCCACAAACACTGAAGCTTTCTTT
CDR3 protein: CASGTSTNTEAFF

V gene: TRBV18
CDR3 length: 12
J gene: TRBJ1-2
D gene: NA
clone size: NA
CDR3 DNA: TGTGCCAGCTCACCGACGCCGGAGGGCTACACCTTC
CDR3 protein: CASSPTPEGYTF